These 30 T cell receptor beta chains originate from one sample sequenced in a study of CD8 T cells in ankylosing spondylitis. Notes on the study in general: Among TCR beta sequences, a motif of roughly 8 highly homologous variants appeared characteristic of ankylosing spondylitis blood.

TCRdb fed the 5' RACE reads into MiXCR, producing one record per CDR3 protein. The table has roughly 490,000 distinct CDR3 sequences, roughly 5.2% seen once; the top ten hold roughly 3.5%. Their antigen targets remain unknown. Source material: blood, either unsorted or a sorted T cell fraction (not recorded which). The receptors come from a male donor with ankylosing spondylitis.

This clonotype was seen at least ten times. The chain has TRBV7-9 and TRBJ1-5; D call uncertain. V lost 5 bases to trimming and J lost 5 bases, with 13 bases between them. Looked up from germline, CDR1 is SEHNR and CDR2 is FQNEAQ (reference sequence). There are 14 residues in the CDR3. CDR3 in amino acids: CASSNRENDQPQHF. As DNA, the CDR3 is TGTGCCAGCAGCAACCGGGAGAACGATCAGCCCCAGCATTTT.

This clonotype was observed many times. The chain links TRBV29-1 to TRBJ1-2; a weak D match, TRBD1 (6 bases). Germline CDR1 and CDR2: SQVTM and ANQGSEA. The CDR3 contains 12 residues. Trimming took off 6 bases at V and 0 bases at J, with 8 bases between the two ends. This CDR3 is CSVDRTNYGYTF. The CDR3 DNA is TGCAGCGTCGACAGGACTAACTATGGCTACACCTTC.

In this sample, this clonotype turned up many times. The chain recombines TRBV6-2 or TRBV6-3 with TRBJ1-5; D perhaps matches TRBD1 (5 bases). From germline, CDR1 is MNHEY and CDR2 SVGEGT. Trimming cost V 7 bases and J 1 base, with 17 bases left between them. The CDR3 runs 16 residues. CDR3 sequence: CASTPTGKGSNQPQHF. The CDR3 bases are TGTGCCAGCACCCCGACGGGAAAGGGGAGCAATCAGCCCCAGCATTTT.

This clonotype was seen repeatedly, ten times or more. The V and J genes are TRBV4-2 and TRBJ2-1; D may be TRBD2 (6 bases). Trimming removed 3 bases at V and 10 bases at J, with 13 bases between. The germline gives CDR1 LGHNA, CDR2 YNFKEQ. This CDR3 has 13 amino acids. CDR3 in DNA: TGTGCCAGCAGCCAGGGACTTGGTAGAGAGCAGTTCTTC. Translating it yields CASSQGLGREQFF.

This clonotype was seen a handful of times. The rearrangement links TRBV7-6 to TRBJ2-7, with TRBD1 identical over 7 bases. The germline V gene has CDR1 SGHVS and CDR2 FNYEAQ. J was trimmed by 4 bases and V by 1 base; bases with no gene match: 4. The CDR3 contains 14 residues. The CDR3 DNA reads as TGTGCCAGCAGCTTAGTAAAGGGGGCTTACGAGCAGTACTTC. Translating it yields CASSLVKGAYEQYF.

This clonotype was recorded many times. The chain couples TRBV9 to TRBJ2-3, with 10 bases that match TRBD2. Germline assignment: CDR1 SGDLS and CDR2 YYNGEE. V dropped 5 bases and J dropped 0; count of bases not matched to a gene: 3. CDR3 size: 15 residues. As DNA, the CDR3 is TGTGCCAGCAGAGGACTAGCGGCTAGCACAGATACGCAGTATTTT. Its protein product is CASRGLAASTDTQYF.

This clonotype was detected ten times or more. The chain recombines TRBV4-3 with TRBJ2-1; D may be TRBD1 (6 bases). V lost 4 bases and J 9 bases, leaving 19 bases between the germline ends. Germline CDR1 is LGHNA and CDR2 is YSLEER. This CDR3 has 15 amino acids. The CDR3 spells CASSPEPGVVGEQFF. For the CDR3, the DNA is TGCGCCAGCAGCCCGGAGCCAGGGGTGGTTGGTGAGCAGTTCTTC.

This clonotype appeared many times. This chain uses TRBV27 with TRBJ2-1; no clear D. The germline gives CDR1 MNHEY, CDR2 SMNVEV (reference sequence). CDR3 length equals 11 residues. V lost 5 bases to trimming and J lost 11 bases, with 10 bases between them. The CDR3 reads CASSNAGKQFF. CDR3 DNA: TGTGCCAGCAGTAATGCTGGTAAGCAGTTCTTC.

A word on this clonotype: This may come from a read error, since a much larger clone is one base off. The rearrangement joins TRBV20-1 to TRBJ2-3, with 8 positions matching TRBD2. Trimming took 7 bases from V and 1 from J; bases not matched to a gene: 7. The V gene's germline CDR1 is DFQATT and CDR2 SNEGSKA (reference sequence). The length of the CDR3 is 14 residues. The CDR3 DNA sequence: TGCAGTGTCAGACCGCGGGAGGGCACAGATACGCAGTATTTT. This gives the protein CSVRPREGTDTQYF.

This clonotype was detected ten times or more. The chain recombines TRBV6-1 with TRBJ2-3, with 9 bases that match TRBD2. Germline V gene data show CDR1 as MNHNS and CDR2 as SASEGT. V shed 10 bases and J 2 bases; nucleotides not matched to a gene: 7. The length of the CDR3 is 14 residues. This CDR3 is CATPAGGFTDTQYF. The CDR3 DNA sequence: TGTGCCACTCCTGCGGGGGGGTTCACAGATACGCAGTATTTT.

This clonotype was detected ten times or more. The V and J genes are TRBV27 and TRBJ1-1; D might be TRBD1 (5 bases). The germline V gene encodes CDR1 MNHEY and CDR2 SMNVEV (reference sequence). The V gene lost 1 base and the J gene lost 4 bases, with 10 bases spanning the gap. CDR3 size: 14 residues. CDR3 nucleotide sequence: TGTGCCAGCAGTTTATTAATGGGGGGCACTGAAGCTTTCTTT. This encodes CASSLLMGGTEAFF.

This chain joins TRBV4-3 and TRBJ2-5; a weak D match, TRBD2 (5 bases). V was clipped by 0 bases and J by 5 bases, with 13 bases between them. Germline CDR1 is LGHNA and CDR2 is YSLEER. CDR3 size: 15 residues. CDR3 nucleotides: TGCGCCAGCAGCCAAGAAAGGTGGAGGAGGGAGACCCAGTACTTC. The encoded protein is CASSQERWRRETQYF.

This clonotype showed up many times. The gene calls are TRBV20-1 and TRBJ2-5, with D possibly matching TRBD2 (6 bases). The CDR3 extends over 11 amino acids. Germline assignment: CDR1 DFQATT and CDR2 SNEGSKA (reference sequence). The germline V and J ends were trimmed by 5 bases and 5 bases, with 9 bases remaining between them. The CDR3 here is CSAGTGETQYF. CDR3 in DNA: TGCAGTGCTGGGACTGGGGAGACCCAGTACTTC.

This clonotype was seen repeatedly, ten times or more. The chain recombines TRBV20-1 with TRBJ2-3; D is undetermined. The V gene lost 3 bases and the J gene lost 0 bases, with 7 bases spanning the gap. The CDR3 runs 13 residues. CDR1 and CDR2 (germline): DFQATT, SNEGSKA (reference sequence). The CDR3 loop reads CSARGSSTDTQYF. CDR3 in DNA: TGCAGTGCTAGGGGGTCTAGCACAGATACGCAGTATTTT.

This clonotype was counted many times. V usage is TRBV20-1 and J usage is TRBJ2-1; D call uncertain. CDR3 length: 11 amino acids. Germline assignment: CDR1 DFQATT and CDR2 SNEGSKA (reference sequence). Deletions cut 5 bases from V and 8 bases from J, with 10 bases between. The CDR3 loop is CSAGVGHEQFF. Written as DNA, the CDR3 is TGCAGTGCTGGGGTTGGGCATGAGCAGTTCTTC.

This clonotype was seen repeatedly, ten times or more. J is TRBJ2-3 and V is TRBV10-3; 10 nucleotides match TRBD2. CDR1 is ENHRY and CDR2 is SYGVKD in the germline V gene. The CDR3 length is 15 residues. V lost 6 bases, J lost 1 base, and 4 bases stayed unmatched. This CDR3 is CAISPGLAGTDTQYF. The CDR3 DNA reads TGTGCCATCAGCCCCGGACTAGCGGGCACAGATACGCAGTATTTT.

This clonotype was counted ten times or more. V gene TRBV7-8 combines with J gene TRBJ1-1, with 9 bases lining up with TRBD1. The CDR3 is made up of 15 amino acids. V was clipped by 5 bases and J by 4 bases; unmatched bases: 8. Germline CDR1 SGHVS, CDR2 FQNEAQ. The CDR3 reads CASSLQTGGGTEAFF. In DNA, the CDR3 is TGTGCCAGCAGCCTACAGACAGGGGGAGGCACTGAAGCTTTCTTT.

This clonotype was found a few times. This sequence joins TRBV4-3 and TRBJ2-3, with D uncertain. The CDR3 consists of 13 residues. Germline V gene lookup returns CDR1 LGHNA and CDR2 YSLEER. The V and J ends lost 0 bases and 9 bases respectively, with 10 bases between them. CDR3 coding DNA: TGCGCCAGCAGCCAAGATTTTGAGACCACGCAGTATTTT. Translating gives CASSQDFETTQYF.

This clonotype was detected ten times or more. The chain recombines TRBV4-2 with TRBJ2-5, with 15 bases lining up with TRBD2. Germline V gene data show CDR1 as LGHNA and CDR2 as YNFKEQ. This CDR3 spans 16 amino acids. With V trimmed by 3 bases and J by 5 bases, 4 bases remained unmatched. The CDR3: CASSHGLAGGDETQYF. For the CDR3, the DNA is TGTGCCAGCAGCCACGGACTAGCGGGAGGGGACGAGACCCAGTACTTC.

The table lists this clonotype with many counts. V usage is TRBV29-1 and J usage is TRBJ2-1; 9 bases agree with TRBD2. Germline V CDR1 and CDR2: SQVTM, ANQGSEA. The CDR3 totals 13 residues. V shed 4 bases, J shed 9 bases, and the junction held 7 bases outside the gene matches. CDR3 sequence reads: CSVALAGAAEQFF. The CDR3 bases are TGCAGCGTTGCCTTAGCGGGAGCTGCTGAGCAGTTCTTC.

Many counts were recorded for this clonotype. V and J are TRBV12-3 or TRBV12-4 and TRBJ1-1; weak D call: TRBD1 (5 bases). V lost 6 bases, J lost 7 bases, and 12 bases lay in between. The CDR3 extends over 12 amino acids. The CDR3 loop is CASRSVTVEAFF. In DNA, the CDR3 is TGTGCCAGCAGGTCCGTGACAGTTGAAGCTTTCTTT.

This clonotype was seen only a few times. This rearrangement joins TRBV20-1 to TRBJ2-7; 11 nucleotides line up with TRBD1. The V segment lost 0 bases and the J segment 0 bases; nucleotides outside the gene matches: 16. CDR3 size: 20 residues. Germline V gene sequence: CDR1 DFQATT, CDR2 SNEGSKA (reference sequence). The CDR3 is CSARDPGQGAGERDSYEQYF. CDR3 DNA sequence: TGCAGTGCTAGAGATCCCGGACAGGGGGCCGGTGAAAGGGACTCCTACGAGCAGTACTTC.

This clonotype was picked up many times. CDR3 sequence (DNA): TGCGCCAGCAGGTCGGGACAGGGGACGAGCTCCTATAATTCACCCCTCCACTTT. It encodes CASRSGQGTSSYNSPLHF. This chain joins TRBV5-1 and TRBJ1-6, with TRBD1 matching over 10 bases. V trimming: 5 bases; J trimming: 0 bases; junction bases outside the gene matches: 8. There are 18 residues in the CDR3. CDR1 and CDR2 (germline): SGHRS, YFSETQ.

The chain has TRBV5-1 and TRBJ2-7, with D uncertain. Per the germline V gene, CDR1 is SGHRS and CDR2 is YFSETQ. This CDR3 region has 13 residues. V was clipped by 7 bases and J by 4 bases, with 15 bases between them. The DNA for the CDR3 is TGCGCCAGCGCGCAAGACCAGCTTTACGAGCAGTACTTC. Its translation: CASAQDQLYEQYF. Complete variable domain (other parts from reference TRBV5-1 and TRBJ2-7): KAGVTQTPRYLIKTRGQQVTLSCSPISGHRSVSWYQQTPGQGLQFLFEYFSETQRNKGNFPGRFSGRQFSNSRSEMNVSTLELGDSALYLCASAQDQLYEQYFGPGTRLTVT.

This clonotype was counted ten times or more. The chain combines TRBV7-9 with TRBJ1-2; 10 nucleotides match TRBD1. Germline CDR1 is SEHNR and CDR2 is FQNEAQ (reference sequence). There are 14 residues in the CDR3. V lost 5 bases and J lost 7; bases outside the gene matches: 7. The CDR3 reads CASSTGTGVLGYTF. As DNA, the CDR3 is TGTGCCAGCAGCACCGGGACAGGGGTTCTTGGCTACACCTTC.

This clonotype was picked up many times. The V call is TRBV12-3 or TRBV12-4, the J call TRBJ2-3; D gene ambiguous. The CDR3 length is 14 residues. Trimming took 1 base from V and 6 from J, leaving 11 bases between them. The CDR3 DNA reads TGTGCCAGCAGTTTAGATAGAGTAGTGGATACGCAGTATTTT. Protein product: CASSLDRVVDTQYF.

At least ten counts were recorded for this clonotype. This chain connects TRBV29-1 to TRBJ2-7; D ambiguous. Trimming removed 0 bases from V and 4 bases from J, with 10 bases in between. Germline CDR1 and CDR2: SQVTM and ANQGSEA. The CDR3 totals 13 residues. The CDR3 DNA reads as TGCAGCGTTGAAGAAACCCCCGGGTACGAGCAGTACTTC. Translation gives CSVEETPGYEQYF.

Many counts were recorded for this clonotype. V gene TRBV11-1 combines with J gene TRBJ2-1, with D perhaps matching TRBD2 (7 bases). Per the germline V gene, CDR1 is SGHAT and CDR2 is FQDESV (reference sequence). CDR3 length equals 16 residues. Trimming left V 2 bases short and J 2 bases short, with 13 bases between. The CDR3 loop reads CASSLWGGGPYNEQFF. CDR3 DNA sequence: TGTGCCAGCAGCTTATGGGGCGGGGGCCCCTACAATGAGCAGTTCTTC.

The gene calls are TRBV18 and TRBJ2-7, with 10 bases fitting TRBD2. This CDR3 contains 15 residues. Germline-derived CDR1 and CDR2 are KGHSH and LQKENI. V lost 6 bases to trimming and J lost 5 bases; unmatched junction nucleotides: 10. Written as DNA, the CDR3 is TGTGCCAGCTCCATAGCGGGGGGACGGAGGAACGAGCAGTACTTC. It translates to CASSIAGGRRNEQYF.

Many counts were recorded for this clonotype. This rearrangement joins TRBV12-3 or TRBV12-4 to TRBJ2-1, with 9 bases lining up with TRBD1. V trimming: 5 bases; J trimming: 8 bases; junction bases outside the gene matches: 10. CDR3 length: 15 amino acids. Here the CDR3 reads CASSPYGTGLDEQFF. The CDR3 DNA sequence: TGTGCCAGCAGTCCATACGGGACAGGGTTGGATGAGCAGTTCTTC.